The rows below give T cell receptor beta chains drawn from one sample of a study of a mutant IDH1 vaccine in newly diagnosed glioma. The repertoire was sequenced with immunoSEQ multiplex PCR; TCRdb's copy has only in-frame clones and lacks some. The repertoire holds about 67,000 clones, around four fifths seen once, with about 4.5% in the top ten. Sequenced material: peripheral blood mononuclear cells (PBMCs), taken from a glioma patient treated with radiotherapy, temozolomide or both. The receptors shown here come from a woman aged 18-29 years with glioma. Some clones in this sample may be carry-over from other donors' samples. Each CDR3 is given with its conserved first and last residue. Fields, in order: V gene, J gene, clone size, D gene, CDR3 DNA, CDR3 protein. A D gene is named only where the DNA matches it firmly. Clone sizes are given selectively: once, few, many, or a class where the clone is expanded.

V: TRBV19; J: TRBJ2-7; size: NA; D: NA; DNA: TGTGCCAGTTCAGGGGGGGCCTACGAGCAGTACTTC; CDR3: CASSGGAYEQYF
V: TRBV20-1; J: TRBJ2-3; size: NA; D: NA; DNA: TGCAGTGCTAGTTTGGATACGCAGTATTTT; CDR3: CSASLDTQYF
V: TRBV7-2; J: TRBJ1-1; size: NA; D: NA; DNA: TGTGCCAGCAGCCCCCTCACCCCGGGACGGAGGAACACTGAAGCTTTCTTT; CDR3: CASSPLTPGRRNTEAFF
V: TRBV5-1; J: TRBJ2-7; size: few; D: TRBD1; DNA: TGCGCCAGCAGCCCAGGACAGGTCCCCTACGAGCAGTACTTC; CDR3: CASSPGQVPYEQYF
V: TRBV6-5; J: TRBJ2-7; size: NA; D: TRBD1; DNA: TGTGCCAGCAGTAGAGGGGGACAGAACTACGAGCAGTACTTC; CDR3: CASSRGGQNYEQYF
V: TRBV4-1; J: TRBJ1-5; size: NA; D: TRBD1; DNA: TGCGCCAGCAGCCATGGGACAGCTTATAGCAATCAGCCCCAGCATTTT; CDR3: CASSHGTAYSNQPQHF
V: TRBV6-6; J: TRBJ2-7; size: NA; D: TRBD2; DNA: TGTGCCAGCAGTCCGGTTGGAGGGAGGGCCGGGGAGCAGTACTTC; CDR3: CASSPVGGRAGEQYF
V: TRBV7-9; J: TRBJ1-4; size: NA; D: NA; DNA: TGTGCCAGCAGCAAACAGGGTAGGGGTGAAAAACTGTTTTTT; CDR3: CASSKQGRGEKLFF
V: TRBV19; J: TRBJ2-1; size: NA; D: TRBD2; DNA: TGTGCCAGTAGGAGCGGGAGAACAACCATCGGTGAGCAGTTCTTC; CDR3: CASRSGRTTIGEQFF
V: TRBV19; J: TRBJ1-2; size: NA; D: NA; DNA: TGTGCCAGTAGCCTAGCATTTCGTGTGAGTGGCTACACCTTC; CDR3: CASSLAFRVSGYTF
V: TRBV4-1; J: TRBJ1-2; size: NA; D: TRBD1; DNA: TGCGCCAGCAGCGACCAGGGGGGTGAAGGCTACACCTTC; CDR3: CASSDQGGEGYTF
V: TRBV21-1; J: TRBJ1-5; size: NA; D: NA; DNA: TGTGCCAGCAGCAAAGAAGACAGGGGCGGTGTCCGGGGCAATCAGCCCCAGCATTTT; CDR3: CASSKEDRGGVRGNQPQHF
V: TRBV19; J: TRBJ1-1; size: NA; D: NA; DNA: TGTGCCAGTAGTCCCCTGGACAGAAAGAACACTGAAGCTTTCTTT; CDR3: CASSPLDRKNTEAFF
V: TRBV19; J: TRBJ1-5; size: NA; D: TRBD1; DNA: TGTGCCAGTAGTGCCGACAGGGGACGGGGGCAGCCCCAGCATTTT; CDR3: CASSADRGRGQPQHF
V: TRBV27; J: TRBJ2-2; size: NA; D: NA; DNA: TGTGCCAGCAGTTCACCTCTGGGCGGGGCGAACACCGGGGAGCTGTTTTTT; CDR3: CASSSPLGGANTGELFF
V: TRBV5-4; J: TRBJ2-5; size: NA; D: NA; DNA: TGTGCCAGCAGCTTCCGACAGAGCTACCAAGAGACCCAGTACTTC; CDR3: CASSFRQSYQETQYF
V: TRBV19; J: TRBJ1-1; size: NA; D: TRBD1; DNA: TGTGCCAGTAGTATGCAGGGGGCAAACACTGAAGCTTTCTTT; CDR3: CASSMQGANTEAFF
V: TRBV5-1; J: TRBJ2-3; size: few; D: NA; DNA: TGCGCCAGCAGCTTGGGGGGCGCAGATACGCAGTATTTT; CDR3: CASSLGGADTQYF
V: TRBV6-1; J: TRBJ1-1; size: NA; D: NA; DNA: NA; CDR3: CASILGVNTEAFF
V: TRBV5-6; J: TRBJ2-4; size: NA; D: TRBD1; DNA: TGTGCCAGCAGCTTCAGGGGGCTCGACGAAAACATTCAGTACTTC; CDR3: CASSFRGLDENIQYF
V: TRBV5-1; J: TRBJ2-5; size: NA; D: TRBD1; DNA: TGCGCCAGCAGCGGGGGGACAGGGGAGACCCAGTACTTC; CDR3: CASSGGTGETQYF
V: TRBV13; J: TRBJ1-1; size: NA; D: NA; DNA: TGTGCCAGCAGCTGGGAGCCGAACACTGAAGCTTTCTTT; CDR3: CASSWEPNTEAFF
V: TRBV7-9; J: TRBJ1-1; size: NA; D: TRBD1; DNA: TGTGCCAGCCAGGGGGCGTACACTGAAGCTTTCTTT; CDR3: CASQGAYTEAFF